The 23 T cell receptor beta chains in this list originate from one sample, sequenced in a study of Graves' ophthalmopathy and Graves' hyperthyroidism. The sequenced template was RNA, covering the TCR beta CDR3 region. After a first-round RT-PCR with HTBI primers, a second-round multiplex PCR was run. TCRdb processed the multiplex PCR reads anew with MiXCR; each CDR3 protein has one entry. The data contain 1 million to 1.3 million distinct CDR3 sequences, about 40% of them seen just once; the ten biggest clones take up around 10%. The sequenced sample consisted of peripheral blood or thyroid tissue (not recorded which). The origin of the receptors is an adult man with Graves' hyperthyroidism.

Comment on this clonotype: Given a much more abundant clone one base away, this may be a read error. V and J are TRBV20-1 and TRBJ2-5, with D possibly being TRBD2 (5 bases). The V gene lost 3 bases and the J gene lost 2 bases, with 13 bases spanning the gap. Germline CDR1 and CDR2: DFQATT and SNEGSKA (reference sequence). The CDR3 runs 14 residues. The CDR3 spells CSARGYPGQETQYF. For the CDR3, the DNA is TGCAGTGCTAGGGGATACCCGGGACAAGAGACCCAGTACTTC.

CDR3 DNA: TGTGCCAGCAGCTTCGGGGATAAGGACGGGGAGGCGTACTTC. Protein: CASSFGDKDGEAYF. The V gene is TRBV7-7, the J gene TRBJ2-7; tentative D call: TRBD2 (6 bases). V shed 3 bases and J shed 12 bases, with 21 bases lying between them. Germline CDR1 is SSHAT and CDR2 is FNYEAQ (reference sequence). This CDR3 is built from 14 residues.

The rearrangement joins TRBV15 to TRBJ1-2, with D possibly being TRBD1 (5 bases). Germline CDR1 LNHNV, CDR2 YYDKDF (reference sequence). The CDR3 has 14 amino acids. Between the trimmed V and J ends, which lost 3 bases and 3 bases, there was a span of 11 bases. CDR3: CATSRAGGDYGYTF. CDR3 DNA sequence: TGTGCCACCAGCAGGGCTGGGGGGGACTATGGCTACACCTTC.

This clonotype was picked up many times. The rearrangement joins TRBV12-3 or TRBV12-4 to TRBJ1-2, with D uncertain. The CDR3 has 12 amino acids. The V end lost 5 bases, the J end lost 7 bases, and 11 bases lay between the germline ends. This CDR3 is CASSLSSGGYTF. CDR3 nucleotides: TGTGCCAGCAGTCTCTCCAGTGGTGGCTACACCTTC.

This chain links TRBV10-2 with TRBJ1-2, with D tentatively TRBD1 (6 bases). This CDR3 comprises 17 residues. Trimming shortened V by 2 bases and J by 8 bases, and 24 bases separated the two germline ends. The germline V gene encodes CDR1 WSHSY and CDR2 SAAADI. CDR3 in amino acids: CASSEPDSHTTARGYTF. In DNA, the CDR3 is TGCGCCAGCAGTGAGCCGGACAGTCATACTACTGCTAGGGGCTACACCTTC.

This chain links TRBV27 with TRBJ2-7; D gene ambiguous. Germline V lookup: CDR1 MNHEY, CDR2 SMNVEV (reference sequence). V lost 8 bases to trimming and J lost 2 bases, with 13 bases between them. This CDR3 comprises 13 residues. CDR3 residues: CASGLPTTYEQYF. CDR3 in DNA: TGTGCCAGCGGGCTACCGACGACCTACGAGCAGTACTTC.

In this sample, this clonotype turned up once. This chain connects TRBV29-1 to TRBJ2-7; 7 bases fit TRBD1. With 3 bases clipped from V and 2 bases from J, the junction kept 1 base outside the gene matches. Germline V gene data show CDR1 as SQVTM and CDR2 as ANQGSEA. The CDR3 spans 12 residues. This chain's CDR3 is CSVDQGAYEQYF. The CDR3 DNA reads TGCAGCGTTGACCAGGGGGCCTACGAGCAGTACTTC.

At least ten counts were recorded for this clonotype. V gene TRBV29-1 combines with J gene TRBJ2-7; 10 bases match TRBD2. The ends lost 4 bases at V and 2 bases at J; junction bases unmatched: 14. Germline CDR1 is SQVTM and CDR2 is ANQGSEA. The CDR3 contains 17 residues. As DNA, the CDR3 is TGCAGCGTTGTCCTAGCGGGAGTGGAGGGAACGCCCTACGAGCAGTACTTC. It yields the protein CSVVLAGVEGTPYEQYF.

The J gene is TRBJ2-7, the V gene TRBV7-9, with TRBD1 matching over 7 bases. J gave up 9 bases and V 6 bases, and 14 bases lay outside the gene matches. Germline lookup yields CDR1 SEHNR and CDR2 FQNEAQ (reference sequence). The CDR3 has 14 residues. DNA for the CDR3: TGTGCCAGCAGATCCACAGGGGCCAGAGTTCTGCAGTACTTC. Translated: CASRSTGARVLQYF. The full variable domain, rest sourced from reference TRBV7-9 and TRBJ2-7, is DTGVSQNPRHKITKRGQNVTFRCDPISEHNRLYWYRQTLGQGPEFLTYFQNEAQLEKSRLLSDRFSAERPKGSFSTLEIQRTEQGDSAMYLCASRSTGARVLQYFGPGTRLTVT.

This clonotype appeared many times. The chain is built from TRBV19 and TRBJ2-5; no definite D call. The CDR3 contains 13 residues. CDR1 is LNHDA, CDR2 SQIVND, per germline (reference sequence). Trimming removed 5 bases at V and 5 bases at J, with 12 bases between. This chain's CDR3 is CASSALPEETQYF. For the CDR3, the DNA is TGTGCCAGTAGTGCCCTACCGGAGGAGACCCAGTACTTC.

For the CDR3, the DNA is TGCGCCAGCAGCCAAGGATGGGGGGCAGCCAACACTGAAGCTTTCTTT. It yields the protein CASSQGWGAANTEAFF. The chain employs TRBV4-1 and TRBJ1-1; TRBD1 is a possible D gene (6 bases). CDR1 MGHRA and CDR2 YSYEKL come from the germline V gene. Trimming shortened V by 1 base and J by 2 bases, and 14 bases separated the two germline ends. The CDR3 is 16 residues long.

This clonotype has a count of ten or more. The chain uses TRBV4-1 and TRBJ1-1, with 7 bases matching TRBD1. The CDR3 is 15 amino acids. V dropped 3 bases and J dropped 4; count of bases not matched to a gene: 8. Germline V gene lookup returns CDR1 MGHRA and CDR2 YSYEKL. CDR3 DNA: TGCGCCAGCAGCCATGCCACAGGGGAAGTCACTGAAGCTTTCTTT. Its translation is CASSHATGEVTEAFF.

This chain links TRBV10-3 with TRBJ2-1, with no clear D. From germline, CDR1 is ENHRY and CDR2 SYGVKD. The V end lost 4 bases, the J end lost 5 bases, and 9 bases lay between the germline ends. This CDR3 is 13 amino acids long. The CDR3 loop reads CAISVTSDNEQFF. The CDR3 coding sequence is TGTGCCATCAGTGTAACCAGCGACAATGAGCAGTTCTTC.

J is TRBJ1-5 and V is TRBV6-2 or TRBV6-3, with 7 positions matching TRBD1. The ends lost 5 bases at V and 8 bases at J; junction bases unmatched: 9. CDR1 MNHEY and CDR2 SVGEGT come from the germline V gene. This CDR3 contains 14 residues. The CDR3 DNA reads as TGTGCCAGCAGTCCCGGGACAGTAAAAGAGCCCCAGCATTTT. Its protein product is CASSPGTVKEPQHF.

The V call is TRBV11-2, the J call TRBJ2-7; D is undetermined. The CDR3 is made up of 13 amino acids. Germline V CDR1 and CDR2: SGHAT, FQNNGV. V was clipped by 3 bases and J by 2 bases, with 8 bases between them. The CDR3 is CASSFDMAYEQYF. In nucleotides, the CDR3 is TGTGCCAGCAGCTTCGACATGGCCTACGAGCAGTACTTC.

The V gene is TRBV25-1, the J gene TRBJ1-6, with 10 bases matching TRBD1. Trimming at V came to 4 bases and at J to 8 bases, leaving 8 bases not matched to a gene. There are 16 residues in the CDR3. Germline V gene lookup returns CDR1 MGHDK and CDR2 SYGVNS. The chain's CDR3 is CASSAGDRGGDSPLHF. DNA for the CDR3: TGTGCCAGCAGTGCCGGGGACAGGGGAGGGGATTCACCCCTCCACTTT. The full variable domain, rest sourced from reference TRBV25-1 and TRBJ1-6, is EADIYQTPRYLVIGTGKKITLECSQTMGHDKMYWYQQDPGMELHLIHYSYGVNSTEKGDLSSESTVSRIRTEHFPLTLESARPSHTSQYLCASSAGDRGGDSPLHFGNGTRLTVT.

This clonotype was detected only once. At one end, the junction sequence differs from germline, possibly due to a read error. The chain carries TRBV7-2 and TRBJ2-5; D is ambiguous. The CDR3 consists of 17 residues. Germline CDR1 reads SGHTA; CDR2 reads FQGNSA. Here the CDR3 DNA reads TGCGCCAGCAGCCACTCCCGATTTGGCTTGTCCGGAGAGACCCAGTACTTC. This gives the protein CASSHSRFGLSGETQYF.

There are a few counts of this clonotype. The V call is TRBV19, the J call TRBJ2-7; possible D gene TRBD2, 6 bases. The ends were cut back, 3 bases at V and 3 bases at J, with 15 bases in the middle. Germline loops: CDR1 LNHDA, CDR2 SQIVND (reference sequence). The CDR3 totals 15 residues. The CDR3 bases are TGTGCCAGTAGTATCGCGTTGGGGGGAGTCTACGAGCAGTACTTC. Translated, it gives CASSIALGGVYEQYF.

This clonotype was counted ten times or more. The chain employs TRBV9 and TRBJ1-2; D is unresolved. CDR1 and CDR2 (germline): SGDLS, YYNGEE. Trimming pared 2 bases from V and 3 bases from J, leaving 11 bases between. CDR3 length: 14 amino acids. The DNA for the CDR3 is TGTGCCAGCAGCGTGAGCTTGGTGGACTATGGCTACACCTTC. This gives the protein CASSVSLVDYGYTF.

As to this clonotype: This may come from a read error, since a much larger clone is one base off. V usage is TRBV9 and J usage is TRBJ2-7, with D maybe TRBD1 (6 bases). The V and J ends lost 0 bases and 3 bases respectively, with 10 bases between them. The CDR3 contains 14 residues. Germline V CDR1 and CDR2: SGDLS, YYNGEE. This CDR3 reads CASSVGQEHYEQYF. The CDR3 DNA sequence: TGTGCCAGCAGCGTAGGACAGGAGCACTACGAGCAGTACTTC.

Regarding this clonotype: Mismatch with germline at one junction end may stem from a read error. The chain employs TRBV19 and TRBJ2-6; D possibly corresponds to TRBD2 (5 bases). Germline CDR1 and CDR2: LNHDA and SQIVND (reference sequence). The CDR3 contains 13 residues. This CDR3 is CASSIPGIRTEAF. The DNA of the CDR3 is TGTGCCAGTAGTATTCCTGGAATTAGGACTGAAGCTTTC.

This clonotype has a single count. A read error may be the cause here, since a much bigger clone is one base away. The gene calls are TRBV14 and TRBJ2-7, with D unclear. The CDR3 contains 13 residues. Germline CDR1 reads SGHDN; CDR2 reads FVKESK. The CDR3 loop is CASGHLLNYEQYF. In nucleotides, the CDR3 is TGTGCCAGCGGCCACCTACTAAACTACGAGCAGTACTTC.

This clonotype was detected once. The chain uses TRBV10-3 and TRBJ2-5; TRBD1 matches at 8 bases. The CDR3 spans 19 residues. Germline V gene lookup returns CDR1 ENHRY and CDR2 SYGVKD. Germline trimming cut 4 bases from V and 5 bases from J; bases unmatched to any gene: 21. Here the CDR3 reads CAISANTGKGRGLEETQYF. CDR3 coding DNA: TGTGCCATCAGTGCCAATACGGGAAAGGGCAGGGGGCTGGAGGAGACCCAGTACTTC.